This T cell receptor (beta chain) is drawn from a study of OX40 agonist ivuxolimab in advanced cancers. Clones were sequenced by immunoSEQ multiplex PCR, and TCRdb holds only the in-frame ones, with some missing. The data hold about 30,000 clones, with 65% to 85% observed a single time. The CDR3 covers 16 residues. V lost 4 bases, J lost 4 bases, and 12 bases stayed unmatched. Per the germline V gene, CDR1 is SGHTS and CDR2 is YDEGEE. J is TRBJ2-3 and V is TRBV5-8, with TRBD1 matching over 7 bases. This receptor was identified in an adult with an advanced solid tumor such as melanoma, head and neck, liver or kidney cancer. Sequenced material: CD4+ or CD8+ T cells sorted from blood, taken in a trial of the OX40 agonist ivuxolimab. The CDR3 nucleotides read TGTGCCAGCAGCACAGCAACAGGGGATTGGGCAGATACGCAGTATTTT. Protein product: CASSTATGDWADTQYF.